The 14 T cell receptor beta chains below come from one sample, sequenced in a study of T cells in Graves' hyperthyroidism and ophthalmopathy (dated by TCRdb to the late 2010s). The library came from multiplex PCR. Instrument used: Illumina HiSeq 2000. The TCR beta CDR3 regions were amplified from RNA transcripts. The first round of RT-PCR for the TCR CDR3 was performed with the HTBI primer set and the Qiagen OneStep RT-PCR kit. TCRdb took the public reads, trimmed them with fastp at Q25, ran MiXCR for clone calling and kept in-frame beta chains. Every distinct CDR3 protein forms one entry, paired with its most common genes and DNA. The sample table contains around 400,000 distinct CDR3 sequences; only one count was recorded for around 25% of them. The ten largest clones represent about 70% of the sample. The sequenced sample consisted of blood. All receptors come from a man aged 50-60 years with Graves' hyperthyroidism.

At least ten counts were recorded for this clonotype. The CDR3, as DNA: TGTGCCAGCTCACCGCGACAGGGGGCCGACACTGAAGCTTTCTTT. Residues: CASSPRQGADTEAFF. This sequence joins TRBV18 and TRBJ1-1, with 10 nucleotides matching TRBD1. Germline lookup yields CDR1 KGHSH and CDR2 LQKENI. The CDR3 length is 15 residues. V was pared by 3 bases and J by 3 bases, with 4 bases of the junction left unmatched.

This clonotype was seen more than once but under ten times. The chain links TRBV5-1 to TRBJ2-7, with 11 bases aligning to TRBD2. CDR3 length: 17 residues. V trimming: 7 bases; J trimming: 5 bases; junction bases outside the gene matches: 17. The germline gives CDR1 SGHRS, CDR2 YFSETQ. The CDR3: CASGPGLAVRAPHEQYF. DNA of the CDR3: TGCGCCAGCGGCCCGGGACTAGCGGTGCGGGCCCCCCACGAGCAGTACTTC.

As for this clonotype: A much more abundant neighbour one base away suggests this may be a read error. This sequence joins TRBV6-2 or TRBV6-3 and TRBJ1-2, with 7 bases matching TRBD1. The J segment lost 6 bases and the V segment lost 5 bases, leaving 6 bases of the junction unmatched. CDR1 is MNHEY and CDR2 is SVGEGT in the germline V gene. This CDR3 has 13 residues. The CDR3 spells CASSPDRANGYTF. The CDR3 region has the DNA TGTGCCAGCAGTCCAGACAGGGCCAATGGCTACACCTTC.

This clonotype was found a few times. The chain uses TRBV11-2 and TRBJ2-3; D is perhaps TRBD1 (6 bases). This CDR3 has 17 amino acids. Trimming pared 1 base from V and 4 bases from J, leaving 18 bases between. Germline lookup yields CDR1 SGHAT and CDR2 FQNNGV. The chain's CDR3 is CASSLGGHRLVADTQYF. In DNA form, the CDR3 reads TGTGCCAGCAGCTTAGGGGGACACCGGTTGGTCGCAGATACGCAGTATTTT.

About this clonotype: One junction end does not reproduce the germline sequence, and a read error may be involved. The V gene is TRBV5-1, the J gene TRBJ2-1; the match to TRBD2 covers 11 bases. The CDR3 extends over 17 amino acids. In germline, CDR1 is SGHRS, CDR2 YFSETQ. The DNA for the CDR3 is TGCGCCAGCAGCCCTGGGGGACTAGCGGTCGCTTACAGTGAGCAGTTCTTC. Its translation: CASSPGGLAVAYSEQFF.

With regard to this clonotype: A much larger clone lies a single base off, so this may be a read error. This chain links TRBV28 with TRBJ2-1, with 8 bases aligning to TRBD1. Germline CDR1 and CDR2: MDHEN and SYDVKM. CDR3 length equals 16 residues. The CDR3 sequence is CVSSNTGQAIYNEQFF. The DNA of the CDR3 is TGTGTCAGCAGTAATACGGGACAGGCGATTTACAATGAGCAGTTCTTC.

This clonotype was counted ten times or more. The chain is built from TRBV7-2 and TRBJ2-1; D not resolved. From germline, CDR1 is SGHTA and CDR2 FQGNSA. Deletions cut 2 bases from V and 1 base from J, with 6 bases between. The CDR3 length is 14 residues. The CDR3 sequence is CASSLQQSYNEQFF. The CDR3 coding sequence is TGTGCCAGCAGCTTACAGCAATCCTACAATGAGCAGTTCTTC.

The V and J genes are TRBV6-5 and TRBJ2-7, with D possibly TRBD1 on 6 matching bases. The CDR3 contains 12 residues. Trimming took 2 bases from V and 6 from J, leaving 8 bases between them. Germline V CDR1 and CDR2: MNHEY, SVGAGI. CDR3 amino acids: CASSYQTGEQYF. The CDR3 nucleotides are TGTGCCAGCAGTTACCAGACAGGCGAGCAGTACTTC.

This clonotype has a handful of counts. The chain combines TRBV12-3 or TRBV12-4 with TRBJ1-2; weak D call: TRBD1 (5 bases). This CDR3 comprises 13 residues. Trimming stripped 7 bases from V and 5 bases from J, with 14 bases between. Here the CDR3 DNA reads TGTGCCAGCACCTTGGCGGGGACGTATGGCTACACCTTC. It yields the protein CASTLAGTYGYTF.

V is TRBV10-3 and J is TRBJ2-5, with D perhaps assigned TRBD1 or TRBD2 (5 bases each). The germline V and J ends were trimmed by 2 bases and 3 bases, with 13 bases remaining between them. The CDR3 spans 15 residues. The germline gives CDR1 ENHRY, CDR2 SYGVKD. The chain's CDR3 is CAISEAGTAEETQYF. For the CDR3, the DNA is TGTGCCATCAGTGAGGCCGGGACGGCCGAAGAGACCCAGTACTTC.

The CDR3 loop reads CASSVGSGNTEAFF. The CDR3 DNA reads TGTGCCAGCAGCGTAGGGTCAGGGAACACTGAAGCTTTCTTT. The chain is built from TRBV9 and TRBJ1-1; D uncertain. The CDR3 spans 14 residues. CDR1 SGDLS and CDR2 YYNGEE come from the germline V gene. V shed 0 bases and J shed 1 base, with 7 bases lying between them.

V gene TRBV7-3 combines with J gene TRBJ1-1; 7 nucleotides line up with TRBD1. V lost 5 bases to trimming and J lost 1 base; unmatched junction nucleotides: 4. This CDR3 region has 14 residues. Per the germline V gene, CDR1 is SGHTA and CDR2 is FQGTGA. The CDR3 coding sequence is TGTGCCAGCAGCGGGACAGAAACGAACACTGAAGCTTTCTTT. It is translated as CASSGTETNTEAFF.

The CDR3 bases are TGTGCCAGCAGCTCAGAGGTGAACACTGAAGCTTTCTTT. Its translation is CASSSEVNTEAFF. This sequence joins TRBV9 and TRBJ1-1; the D is unclear. Trimming shortened V by 4 bases and J by 0 bases, and 7 bases separated the two germline ends. The CDR3 runs to 13 residues. From germline, CDR1 is SGDLS and CDR2 YYNGEE.

This clonotype was counted a few times. The genes are TRBV2 and TRBJ2-1; 9 bases fit TRBD2. Germline V gene lookup returns CDR1 SNHLY and CDR2 FYNNEI. The length of the CDR3 is 14 residues. The V gene end was trimmed by 3 bases and the J gene end by 10 bases; junction bases not matched to a gene: 7. CDR3 sequence (DNA): TGTGCCAGCAGTGAGAGGGGACTAGCTCAGGAGCAGTTCTTC. This encodes CASSERGLAQEQFF.